This T cell receptor (beta chain) was observed in a study of blood T cell repertoires in COVID-19. Assay used: immunoSEQ multiplex PCR; TCRdb lists only in-frame clones, some missing. The repertoire has about 30,000 clones, 85% to 90% of them found once; the top ten carry about a sixth. J lost 3 bases, V lost 5 bases, and 4 bases had no gene match. The CDR3 runs 15 residues. Germline loops: CDR1 SGHNT, CDR2 YENEEA. The sample was peripheral blood. The rearrangement joins TRBV11-3 to TRBJ2-1, with TRBD1 matching 10 bases. The sequence came from a man older than 75 with acute or convalescent COVID-19. DNA of the CDR3: TGTGCCAGCAGCCCCCGGGACAGGGGCTACAATGAGCAGTTCTTC. Translating gives CASSPRDRGYNEQFF.